This T cell receptor beta chain was identified during a study of blood T cell repertoires in COVID-19. Study details: The United States, Italy and Spain were the sources of the acute and convalescent COVID-19 samples. The cDNA or gDNA used as material had been derived from T cells, B-cell-depleted T cells, or PBMCs.

In the source study's methods: Reference gene primers were amplified, and this amplification served to estimate nucleated cell counts. The method was immunoSEQ multiplex PCR; TCRdb's version includes in-frame clones alone and lacks a portion of them. The V and J calls and clone size come from that table; D and trimming were worked out from the DNA. Among about 230,000 clones, 84% were seen once, and the ten largest hold about a sixth. Germline CDR1 reads MGHRA; CDR2 reads YSYEKL. V trimming: 0 bases; J trimming: 3 bases; junction bases outside the gene matches: 15. The CDR3 is made up of 19 amino acids.

Sequenced: peripheral blood. The sequence came from a woman of 80 years or more with active or convalescent COVID-19. The chain links TRBV4-1 to TRBJ2-7; 9 bases are a match to TRBD2. The CDR3 loop is CASSQDQWGASGEDYEQYF. The CDR3, as DNA: TGCGCCAGCAGCCAAGATCAGTGGGGTGCTAGCGGGGAGGACTACGAGCAGTACTTC.